This entry describes one T cell receptor beta chain. This clone's antigen is unknown. Nothing much larger sits one base from this clone, and base qualities are not available. TCRbeta CDR3 regions were amplified from genomic DNA using the immunoSEQ Assay, a bias-controlled multiplex PCR. Concerning the study's data processing: The number of nucleated cells in each sample was estimated by amplification of reference gene primers within the assay. To quantify the absolute abundance of each unique TCRbeta CDR3 rearrangement, sequence reads were collapsed and filtered. For each sample, productive Simpson clonality was calculated as the square root of Simpson's diversity index across productive rearrangements. TCRdb re-hosts the immuneACCESS table, in-frame sequences only. Its copies lack some clones; in the studies checked, an unresolved V gene accounts for under half of them, and the cause for the rest is not known. The V and J calls and clone size are taken from that table; D and trimming were inferred from the DNA. The sample table holds fewer than 250,000 clones, of which 70% to 85% were seen once. Of the sample, about 2% is held by the ten largest clones.

The CDR3 measures 12 amino acids from cysteine to phenylalanine. The CDR3 DNA has 36 bases and is translated from base 1. V lost 7 bases and J lost 3 bases; the stretch between them is 10 bases long. The germline V gene sets CDR1 to SQVTM and CDR2 to ANQGSEA. These data are taken from a study of blood T cell repertoires in COVID-19 (dated by TCRdb to the early 2020s). Regarding the research as a whole: Samples from collaborators originated in the United States, Italy and Spain and spanned both the acute and convalescent phases of COVID-19. The repertoires were released in a freely available public database meant as a resource for research on the immune response to SARS-CoV-2. The samples were drawn from the first 160 participants of the ongoing ImmuneRACE study and from 950 to 1,500 subjects provided by 6 global collaborators. The material from the prospective study consisted of cDNA or gDNA derived from T cells, B-cell-depleted T cells, or PBMCs. Nearly every sample came with metadata listing a de-identified subject ID, COVID-19 status, age in years and sex. Deeply sampled blood TCRbeta repertoires from subjects exposed to, actively infected with, or recovered from COVID-19 were included in the dataset. Where HLA class I and class II types were available, the types were taken from metadata supplied by the sample provider, not from assay-based typing. Overall results and qualifications from the work: The amount of clinical and demographic metadata varied by source and participant and was provided uncurated.

Collaborating institutions collected whole blood in K2EDTA tubes following their own protocols. Collaborator samples were shipped for TCRbeta analysis as frozen whole blood, isolated PBMCs, or DNA extracted from either sample type. This sequence originates from a woman at least 80 years old with acute or convalescent COVID-19. The sample was peripheral blood. Rearrangement joined TRBV29-1 to TRBJ2-1; no D segment can be confidently identified. Here is the DNA: TGCAGCGCGAACAGCATCTACAATGAGCAGTTCTTC. It translates as CSANSIYNEQFF.